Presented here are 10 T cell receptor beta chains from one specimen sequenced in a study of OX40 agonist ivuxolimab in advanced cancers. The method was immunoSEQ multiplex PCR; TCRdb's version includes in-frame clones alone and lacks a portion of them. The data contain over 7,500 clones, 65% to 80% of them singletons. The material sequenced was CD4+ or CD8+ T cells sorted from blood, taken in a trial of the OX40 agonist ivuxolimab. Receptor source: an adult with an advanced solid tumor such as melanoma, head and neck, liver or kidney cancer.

CDR3 nucleotides: TGCGCCAGCAGCCTTCGGACAGACAACACCGGGGAGCTGTTTTTT. Amino acids: CASSLRTDNTGELFF. The chain recombines TRBV4-1 with TRBJ2-2, with a possible D match to TRBD1 (6 bases). CDR3 length: 15 residues. Germline V gives CDR1 MGHRA, CDR2 YSYEKL. V lost 4 bases to trimming and J lost 2 bases, with 11 bases between them.

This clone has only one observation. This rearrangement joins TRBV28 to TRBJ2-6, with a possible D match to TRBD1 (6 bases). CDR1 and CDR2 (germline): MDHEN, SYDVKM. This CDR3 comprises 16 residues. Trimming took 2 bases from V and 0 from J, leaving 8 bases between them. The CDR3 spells CASSLQGISGANVLTF. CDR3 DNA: TGTGCCAGCAGTTTACAGGGGATCTCTGGGGCCAACGTCCTGACTTTC.

This CDR3 reads CASSQIQGLDYGYTF. The CDR3 DNA is TGCGCCAGCAGCCAAATACAGGGGTTGGACTATGGCTACACCTTC. J is TRBJ1-2 and V is TRBV4-1; 7 bases align to TRBD1. The CDR3 extends over 15 amino acids. CDR1 and CDR2 from the germline V gene are MGHRA and YSYEKL. V trimming: 2 bases; J trimming: 3 bases; junction bases outside the gene matches: 6.

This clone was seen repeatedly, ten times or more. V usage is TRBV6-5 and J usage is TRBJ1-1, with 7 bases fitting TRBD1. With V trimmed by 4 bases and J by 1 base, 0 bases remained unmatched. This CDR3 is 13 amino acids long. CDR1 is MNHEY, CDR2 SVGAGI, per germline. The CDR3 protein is CASSSGGNTEAFF. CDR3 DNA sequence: TGTGCCAGCAGTTCAGGGGGGAACACTGAAGCTTTCTTT.

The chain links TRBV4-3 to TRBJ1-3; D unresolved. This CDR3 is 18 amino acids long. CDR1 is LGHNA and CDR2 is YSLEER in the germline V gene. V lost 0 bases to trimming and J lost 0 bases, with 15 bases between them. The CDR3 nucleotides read TGCGCCAGCAGCCAAGATCCGATGAAAGGTTTCTCTGGAAACACCATATATTTT. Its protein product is CASSQDPMKGFSGNTIYF.

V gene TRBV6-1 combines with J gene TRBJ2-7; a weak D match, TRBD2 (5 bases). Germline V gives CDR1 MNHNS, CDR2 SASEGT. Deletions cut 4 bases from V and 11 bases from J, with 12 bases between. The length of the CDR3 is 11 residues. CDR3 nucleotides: TGTGCCAGCAGTGGCAATATCGGGGAGTACTTC. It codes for CASSGNIGEYF.

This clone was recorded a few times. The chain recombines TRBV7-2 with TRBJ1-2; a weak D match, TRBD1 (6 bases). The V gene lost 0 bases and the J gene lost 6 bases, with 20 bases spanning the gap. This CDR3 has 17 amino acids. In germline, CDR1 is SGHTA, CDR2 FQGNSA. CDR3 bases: TGTGCCAGCAGCTTAGCCCTCACCACAGGGCCCGGGGATGGCTACACCTTC. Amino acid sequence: CASSLALTTGPGDGYTF.

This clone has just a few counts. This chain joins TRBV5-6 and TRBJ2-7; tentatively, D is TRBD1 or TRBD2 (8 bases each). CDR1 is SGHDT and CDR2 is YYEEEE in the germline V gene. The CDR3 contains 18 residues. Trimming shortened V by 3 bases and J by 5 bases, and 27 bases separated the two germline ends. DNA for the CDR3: TGTGCCAGCAGCTGGACAGGGTCCGTCATGAGCGGGAGAAACGAGCAGTACTTC. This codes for CASSWTGSVMSGRNEQYF.

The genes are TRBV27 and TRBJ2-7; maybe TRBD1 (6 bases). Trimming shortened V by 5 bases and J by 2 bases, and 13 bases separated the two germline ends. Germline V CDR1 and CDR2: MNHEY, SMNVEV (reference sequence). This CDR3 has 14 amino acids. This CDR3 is CASSDRSLTYEQYF. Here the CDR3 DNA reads TGTGCCAGCAGTGACAGGAGCTTAACCTACGAGCAGTACTTC.

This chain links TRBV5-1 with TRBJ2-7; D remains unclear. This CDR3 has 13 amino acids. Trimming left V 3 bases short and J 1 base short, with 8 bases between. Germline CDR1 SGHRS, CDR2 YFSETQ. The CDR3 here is CASSSILSYEQYF. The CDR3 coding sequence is TGCGCCAGCAGCTCCATCCTTTCCTACGAGCAGTACTTC.